The rows below give T cell receptor beta chains drawn from one sample of a study of human T cells and chemical hapten exposure. MiXCR was run by TCRdb on the RACE reads, yielding one entry per CDR3 protein. The sample yields about 68,000 distinct CDR3 sequences, 9.5% to 12% seen once. The sample in question was whole blood, obtained in connection with sensitization to the hapten diphenylcyclopropenone (DPC). All receptors come from a woman between 50 and 59 years old with alopecia areata. Some clones in this sample may be carry-over from other donors' samples. Each CDR3 is given with its conserved first and last residue.

v_call: TRBV6-5; cdr3_aa: CASSYSGTTSSYEQYF
v_call: TRBV10-3; cdr3_aa: CAISDGGSGYTF
v_call: TRBV5-1; cdr3_aa: CASSGTSGKNEQFF
v_call: TRBV2; cdr3_aa: CASRRDDRVGPGGQPQHF
v_call: TRBV3-1; cdr3_aa: CASSLRSGLTVHEQYF
v_call: TRBV28; cdr3_aa: CASKHGNQETQYF
v_call: TRBV10-3; cdr3_aa: CAISDGVPDTQYF
v_call: TRBV2; cdr3_aa: CASIPGDYNSPLHF
v_call: TRBV7-8; cdr3_aa: CASSSRRSLQETQYF
v_call: TRBV7-3; cdr3_aa: CASSPGRGSLTDTQYF
v_call: TRBV7-7; cdr3_aa: CASSPFGGNTQYF
v_call: TRBV29-1; cdr3_aa: CSVGEVVSGNTIYF
v_call: TRBV11-1; cdr3_aa: CASSPSGYEQYF
v_call: TRBV28; cdr3_aa: CASSSLSSGRPYNEQFF
v_call: TRBV5-8; cdr3_aa: CASSPAGQRQETQYF
v_call: TRBV27; cdr3_aa: CASSLGQGIGAKNIQYF
v_call: TRBV20-1; cdr3_aa: CSARTQPRGLNQPQHF
v_call: TRBV18; cdr3_aa: CASSPGSSGNTIYF
v_call: TRBV11-2; cdr3_aa: CASSPYDGTSGRACYF
v_call: TRBV14; cdr3_aa: CASSQEGTGPFTDTQYF
v_call: TRBV28; cdr3_aa: CASSPPLREQYF